This T cell receptor beta chain emerged from a study of cytomegalovirus exposure and HLA in healthy donors. Study-wide context: As an earlier analysis found, roughly 180 million T cells yielded about 120 million unique TCR beta sequences.

V was shortened by 4 bases and J by 11 bases, with 14 bases between the two germline ends. The CDR3 runs 12 residues. CDR1 PRHDT and CDR2 FYEKMQ come from the germline V gene (reference sequence). Regarding the study as a whole: Relative to equally common others, HLA-associated TCR beta chains showed greater clonal expansion in a later analysis.

Only a few counts were recorded for this clone. The antigen is not known. Both 60 Vbeta primers and 13 Jbeta primers went into the PCR. Produced via immunoSEQ multiplex PCR; TCRdb's table is partial and in-frame only. This sample yields some 150,000 clones, of which 60% to 85% are seen a single time; about 6.9% belongs to the top ten. The clonotype originates from a woman aged 40 to 50 in good health and CMV-seropositive. The V gene is TRBV13, the J gene TRBJ1-1; possibly TRBD1 for D (5 bases). The sequenced sample was PBMCs. The CDR3 protein is CASSSPGGVAFF. The DNA for the CDR3 is TGTGCCAGCAGCTCCCCCGGGGGGGTGGCTTTCTTT. The entire variable domain, with the rest obtained from reference TRBV13 and TRBJ1-1, is as follows: AAGVIQSPRHLIKEKRETATLKCYPIPRHDTVYWYQQGPGQDPQFLISFYEKMQSDKGSIPDRFSAQQFSDYHSELNMSSLELGDSALYFCASSSPGGVAFFGQGTRLTVV.